This T cell receptor beta chain was retrieved from a study of identical twins. Study-level points and caveats: Models underestimated out-of-frame TCR alpha sharing in monozygotic twins. A cross-sectional statistical analysis, not follow-up of the same donors, supported the conclusions. Weaker excess twin sharing was seen among beta out-of-frame sequences.

In its sample, this clonotype was seen a few times. Its specificity is unknown. One end of the junction does not line up with germline, which may come from a read error. CDR1 and CDR2 (germline): SSHAT, FNYEAQ (reference sequence). This CDR3 contains 15 residues. Each cDNA held unique molecular identifiers, and template switching gave it a universal primer site. TCRdb re-called the 5' RACE reads through MiXCR, storing one row per CDR3 protein. The sample yields 400,000 to 500,000 distinct CDR3 sequences, 18% seen once. The V call is TRBV7-7, the J call TRBJ2-5; D gene unclear. The sequence was collected from a man aged 45 to 65 in good health. The sample comprised naive T cells sorted from blood. This CDR3 reads CASSLMGFGQETQYF. The CDR3 DNA reads as TGTGCTAGCAGCTTAATGGGTTTCGGCCAAGAGACCCAGTACTTC.